The 11 T cell receptor beta chains below were found in one sample sequenced in a study of molecular identifiers for immune sequencing clone quantification. TCRdb re-called the PCR reads through MiXCR, storing one row per CDR3 protein. The sample holds around 470,000 distinct CDR3 sequences; about a quarter are singletons and the top ten take 0.7% to 0.9%. The sample comprised naive CD8+ T cells from blood, with Jurkat cell RNA spiked in. The subset is: FACS-sorted CD8+CD4-CCR7+CD45RA+ naive T cells. All receptors derive from a human donor in good health. Some libraries in this study had Jurkat cell RNA spiked in.

This clonotype was seen a handful of times. This rearrangement joins TRBV28 to TRBJ2-7, with 8 bases that match TRBD2. Trimming removed 7 bases from V and 6 bases from J; junction bases left unmatched: 11. The CDR3 consists of 14 residues. Germline V gives CDR1 MDHEN, CDR2 SYDVKM. The DNA for the CDR3 is TGTGCCAGCACTCCCCCGCGGGAGGAGGTCGAGCAGTACTTC. The encoded protein is CASTPPREEVEQYF. Filled out from reference TRBV28 and TRBJ2-7, the complete variable domain reads DVKVTQSSRYLVKRTGEKVFLECVQDMDHENMFWYRQDPGLGLRLIYFSYDVKMKEKGDIPEGYSVSREKKERFSLILESASTNQTSMYLCASTPPREEVEQYFGPGTRLTVT.

There are many counts of this clonotype. The chain carries TRBV28 and TRBJ2-3; maybe TRBD2 (6 bases). The CDR3 runs to 15 residues. V was pared by 5 bases and J by 9 bases, with 21 bases between. Germline V lookup: CDR1 MDHEN, CDR2 SYDVKM. In DNA form, the CDR3 reads TGTGCCAGCAGTGGATCTAGCGACCCAAAGGAAACGCAGTATTTT. It translates to CASSGSSDPKETQYF.

This clonotype came up a few times. The chain is built from TRBV7-2 and TRBJ2-3; 10 bases line up with TRBD2. Germline values: CDR1 SGHTA, CDR2 FQGNSA. The CDR3 extends over 16 amino acids. V shed 0 bases, J shed 7 bases, and the junction held 7 bases outside the gene matches. The CDR3 DNA is TGTGCCAGCAGCTTAGCCGGGGCTAGCGGGGGTTATACGCAGTATTTT. Amino acid sequence: CASSLAGASGGYTQYF.

On this clonotype itself: One base separates it from a far larger clone, so it is likely a read error. The chain uses TRBV4-1 and TRBJ1-1; D is uncertain. CDR1 MGHRA and CDR2 YSYEKL come from the germline V gene. The CDR3 loop spans 12 amino acids. This CDR3 is CAGSQVGTEAFF. The CDR3 nucleotides read TGCGCCGGCAGCCAAGTAGGCACTGAAGCTTTCTTT.

About this clonotype: This may be a read error, as it is one base from a much larger clone. This sequence joins TRBV7-9 and TRBJ1-1; D perhaps matches TRBD1 (5 bases). Germline V gene lookup returns CDR1 SEHNR and CDR2 FQNEAQ (reference sequence). V was pared by 5 bases and J by 5 bases, with 12 bases between. The CDR3 is made up of 13 amino acids. The CDR3 sequence: CASSPPGLTEAFF. The CDR3 DNA reads as TGTGCCAGCAGCCCGCCAGGGCTTACTGAAGCTTTCTTT. Drawing the rest from reference TRBV7-9 and TRBJ1-1, the complete variable domain is DTGVSQNPRHKITKRGQNVTFRCDPISEHNRLYWYRQTLGQGPEFLTYFQNEAQLEKSRLLSDRFSAERPKGSFSTLEIQRTEQGDSAMYLCASSPPGLTEAFFGQGTRLTVV.

This clonotype was seen more than once but under ten times. The V call is TRBV27, the J call TRBJ2-3; 13 bases fit TRBD2. Trimming at V came to 5 bases and at J to 0 bases, leaving 14 bases not matched to a gene. CDR3 length: 20 residues. The germline CDR1 and CDR2 sequences are MNHEY and SMNVEV (reference sequence). The CDR3 reads CASSTEIPGTSGTSTDTQYF. The CDR3 DNA reads TGTGCCAGCAGTACGGAAATACCCGGGACTAGCGGGACCAGCACAGATACGCAGTATTTT.

CDR3 nucleotides: TGTGCCAGCAGCGAGTCAGCCTATCAGCCCCAGCATTTT. This codes for CASSESAYQPQHF. V usage is TRBV3-1 and J usage is TRBJ1-5; D remains ambiguous. The germline V gene has CDR1 LGHDT and CDR2 YNNKEL (reference sequence). Trimming removed 5 bases from V and 5 bases from J, with 10 bases in between. The CDR3 is made up of 13 amino acids.

Of note for this clonotype: A clone one base away is much larger, so this may be a read error. V usage is TRBV7-9 and J usage is TRBJ2-4; D not resolved. This CDR3 has 13 residues. Germline loops: CDR1 SEHNR, CDR2 FQNEAQ (reference sequence). Trimming took off 0 bases at V and 8 bases at J, with 8 bases between the two ends. CDR3 coding DNA: TGTGCCAGCAGCTTAGCGGCGGCGGACATTCAGTACTTC. Its translation is CASSLAAADIQYF.

V is TRBV11-3 and J is TRBJ2-2; maybe TRBD2 (6 bases). Trimming shortened V by 1 base and J by 1 base, and 7 bases separated the two germline ends. CDR1 SGHNT and CDR2 YENEEA come from the germline V gene. The CDR3 length is 15 residues. DNA of the CDR3: TGTGCCAGCAGCTTAGCTAGCGTGAACACCGGGGAGCTGTTTTTT. Translated, it gives CASSLASVNTGELFF.

Ten or more counts support this clonotype. The V call is TRBV29-1, the J call TRBJ2-7; D is unresolved. V lost 5 bases and J 6 bases, leaving 11 bases between the germline ends. Germline V lookup: CDR1 SQVTM, CDR2 ANQGSEA. The CDR3 runs 11 residues. CDR3 sequence: CSVITPSEQYF. The CDR3, as DNA: TGCAGCGTTATTACCCCTTCCGAGCAGTACTTC.

This clonotype was seen many times. J is TRBJ1-1 and V is TRBV7-2; possible D gene TRBD1, 5 bases. Germline values: CDR1 SGHTA, CDR2 FQGNSA. The CDR3 has 14 residues. V was shortened by 2 bases and J by 2 bases, with 9 bases between the two germline ends. The DNA of the CDR3 is TGTGCCAGCAGCTTATCAGGGATCAACACTGAAGCTTTCTTT. Translated: CASSLSGINTEAFF. Looking up the rest from reference TRBV7-2 and TRBJ1-1 gives the full variable domain: GAGVSQSPSNKVTEKGKDVELRCDPISGHTALYWYRQSLGQGLEFLIYFQGNSAPDKSGLPSDRFSAERTGGSVSTLTIQRTQQEDSAVYLCASSLSGINTEAFFGQGTRLTVV.